This T cell receptor (beta chain) was sequenced during a study of identical twins. Study-level findings and limits: High-abundance cord blood beta clonotypes had fewer insertions; memory repertoires showed none. Monozygotic twin pairs showed more out-of-frame TCR alpha sharing than models estimated.

A template switching step contributed a universal primer site, while unique molecular identifiers were present in the cDNA. Using its own MiXCR run on the 5' RACE reads, TCRdb lists one record per CDR3 protein. The sample has 700,000 to 950,000 distinct CDR3 sequences, roughly an eighth seen once; the top ten hold about 1.5%. Healthy Caucasians supplied all donations. Germline V CDR1 and CDR2: MDHEN, SYDVKM. CDR3 length: 14 residues. Trimming took 4 bases from V and 2 from J, leaving 10 bases between them. Of note for this clonotype: As yet, its antigen is unknown.

These sequences were also reported in another study, on yellow fever vaccine responses in identical twins.

Sequenced: PBMCs. The rearrangement uses TRBV28 and TRBJ2-3; D not certain. This sequence originates from a woman under 30 in good health. DNA of the CDR3: TGTGCCAGCAGTTCCCCGGGTTTCACAGATACGCAGTATTTT. Protein: CASSSPGFTDTQYF.